These 19 T cell receptor beta chains were sequenced from one sample in a study of human T cells and chemical hapten exposure. A single record per CDR3 protein comes from TCRdb applying MiXCR to the RACE reads. The sample contains about 49,000 distinct CDR3 sequences, 9.3% of which appear only once. Time point given: patch test 1, 2 weeks after DPC sensitization. Indicated treatment: therapeutic diphenylcyclopropenone sensitization with weekly scalp DPC. The sequences come from whole blood, collected in connection with sensitization to the hapten diphenylcyclopropenone (DPC). Source of these receptors: a woman aged 45 to 65 with alopecia areata. Some clones in this sample may be carry-over from other donors' samples.

This clonotype was picked up many times. In DNA form, the CDR3 reads TGCAGCGGATCAGGGAGGTCCTACAATGAGCAGTTCTTC. Protein product: CSGSGRSYNEQFF. This chain uses TRBV29-1 with TRBJ2-1, with D possibly matching TRBD2 (6 bases). The V and J ends lost 7 bases and 1 base respectively, with 11 bases between them. CDR1 is SQVTM, CDR2 ANQGSEA, per germline. The CDR3 totals 13 residues.

There are many counts of this clonotype. The J gene is TRBJ1-6, the V gene TRBV12-3 or TRBV12-4, with D unresolved. V shed 6 bases and J shed 8 bases, with 11 bases lying between them. This CDR3 contains 13 residues. The DNA for the CDR3 is TGTGCCAGCAGCCCTCCCCAAGATTCACCCCTCCACTTT. Its translation: CASSPPQDSPLHF.

This clonotype was counted many times. The chain has TRBV24-1 and TRBJ2-5; the D gene is possibly TRBD2 (5 bases). The CDR3 is made up of 11 amino acids. Deletions cut 7 bases from V and 10 bases from J, with 12 bases between. CDR1 is KGHDR and CDR2 is SFDVKD in the germline V gene. The CDR3 nucleotides read TGTGCCACCAGCCTTGACGGGAACCAGTACTTC. Its protein product is CATSLDGNQYF.

This clonotype was observed at least ten times. One end of the junction does not line up with germline, which may come from a read error. The J gene is TRBJ2-3, the V gene TRBV11-2; TRBD2 matches at 8 bases. Germline V gene lookup returns CDR1 SGHAT and CDR2 FQNNGV. The CDR3 has 13 amino acids. CDR3 region: CASRLSNSGLVDF. DNA of the CDR3: TGTGCCAGCAGGCTCTCCAACTCGGGACTAGTTGATTTT.

This clonotype was seen at least ten times. The chain combines TRBV5-1 with TRBJ1-3; D unclear. Germline V gives CDR1 SGHRS, CDR2 YFSETQ. The CDR3 has 16 residues. Trimming removed 0 bases from V and 0 bases from J, with 10 bases in between. CDR3 sequence (DNA): TGCGCCAGCAGCTTGGAAACAGTGCCCTCTGGAAACACCATATATTTT. Translation: CASSLETVPSGNTIYF.

CDR3 nucleotides: TGCGCCAGCAGCTTGGCCACAGGCACCTCTGGAAACACCATATATTTT. Translating gives CASSLATGTSGNTIYF. This chain uses TRBV5-1 with TRBJ1-3; tentatively, D is TRBD1 (5 bases). Trimming left V 0 bases short and J 0 bases short, with 10 bases between. From germline, CDR1 is SGHRS and CDR2 YFSETQ. The CDR3 has 16 amino acids.

This clonotype was seen ten or more times. This chain uses TRBV2 with TRBJ2-2; D possibly corresponds to TRBD2 (5 bases). Trimming shortened V by 7 bases and J by 0 bases, and 9 bases separated the two germline ends. The CDR3 runs 14 residues. Germline V gene lookup returns CDR1 SNHLY and CDR2 FYNNEI. The CDR3 DNA is TGTGCCAGCATGATCGGGGCGAACACCGGGGAGCTGTTTTTT. Residues: CASMIGANTGELFF.

V is TRBV3-1 and J is TRBJ2-7; D might be TRBD1 (6 bases). The CDR3 sequence is 16 residues long. Germline V gene lookup returns CDR1 LGHDT and CDR2 YNNKEL (reference sequence). Trimming left V 5 bases short and J 4 bases short, with 21 bases between. Here the CDR3 reads CASSTRSTGRTYEQYF. The CDR3 nucleotides are TGTGCCAGCAGCACTCGTTCGACAGGCCGAACGTACGAGCAGTACTTC.

The genes are TRBV29-1 and TRBJ2-1, with 9 bases fitting TRBD2. V lost 7 bases and J lost 6; bases outside the gene matches: 7. The CDR3 has 13 residues. The germline V gene has CDR1 SQVTM and CDR2 ANQGSEA. CDR3 residues: CSGAGGKGNEQFF. DNA of the CDR3: TGCAGCGGGGCGGGAGGGAAGGGCAATGAGCAGTTCTTC.

This clonotype was picked up many times. The V and J genes are TRBV12-3 or TRBV12-4 and TRBJ2-1; D may correspond to TRBD1 or TRBD2 (6 bases each). This CDR3 comprises 17 residues. V gave up 1 base and J gave up 5 bases, with 18 bases separating them. CDR3 region: CASSLGRGSGGNNEQFF. The CDR3 DNA reads TGTGCCAGCAGTTTAGGCAGGGGTTCCGGCGGGAACAATGAGCAGTTCTTC.

At least ten counts were recorded for this clonotype. The chain combines TRBV4-3 with TRBJ2-1, with TRBD2 matching over 16 bases. Trimming took 2 bases from V and 5 from J; bases not matched to a gene: 18. Germline values: CDR1 LGHNA, CDR2 YSLEER. The CDR3 length is 22 residues. CDR3 region: CASSQYPPGTSGRALVNNEQFF. In nucleotides, the CDR3 is TGCGCCAGCAGCCAATATCCACCCGGGACTAGCGGGAGGGCCTTAGTGAACAATGAGCAGTTCTTC.

V usage is TRBV28 and J usage is TRBJ1-1; D is ambiguous. The CDR3 covers 12 residues. The V gene's germline CDR1 is MDHEN and CDR2 SYDVKM. In nucleotides, the CDR3 is TGTGTCACAAATTACTTTAACACTGAAGCTTTCTTT. Its translation: CVTNYFNTEAFF.

There are a few counts of this clonotype. The chain uses TRBV2 and TRBJ2-1; 12 positions match TRBD2. The CDR3 covers 16 residues. V shed 9 bases, J shed 3 bases, and the junction held 9 bases outside the gene matches. The V gene's germline CDR1 is SNHLY and CDR2 FYNNEI. CDR3 DNA sequence: TGTGCCAGAACGAAGGGGACTAGCGGGTTCTACAATGAGCAGTTCTTC. Protein product: CARTKGTSGFYNEQFF.

With respect to this clonotype: A junction end diverges from the germline sequence, so it may reflect a read error. The chain recombines TRBV29-1 with TRBJ2-1; D is undetermined. CDR3 length: 10 residues. Per germline, CDR1 SQVTM and CDR2 ANQGSEA. DNA of the CDR3: TGCAGCGTTGTATCTAATGAGCAATTCTTC. Its protein is CSVVSNEQFF.

This chain links TRBV20-1 with TRBJ2-1; 7 positions match TRBD2. CDR3 length equals 13 residues. V lost 3 bases and J lost 5; bases outside the gene matches: 4. The germline V gene encodes CDR1 DFQATT and CDR2 SNEGSKA (reference sequence). The CDR3 loop reads CSASQLADNEQFF. For the CDR3, the DNA is TGCAGTGCTAGTCAGCTAGCGGACAATGAGCAGTTCTTC.

This clonotype was counted at least ten times. This rearrangement joins TRBV20-1 to TRBJ2-7, with D possibly being TRBD1 or TRBD2 (5 bases each). Per germline, CDR1 DFQATT and CDR2 SNEGSKA (reference sequence). The germline V and J ends were trimmed by 2 bases and 2 bases, with 28 bases remaining between them. This CDR3 region has 19 residues. Here the CDR3 DNA reads TGCAGTGCTAGATCCATAAGTCTCCGCAGGGACCATAACACCTACGAGCAGTACTTC. Translated: CSARSISLRRDHNTYEQYF.

In its sample, this clonotype was seen a few times. A much larger clone lies one base from this, so it may be a read error. The chain is built from TRBV28 and TRBJ1-2; TRBD1 aligns across 7 bases. V shed 6 bases, J shed 8 bases, and the junction held 3 bases outside the gene matches. Germline V gives CDR1 MDHEN, CDR2 SYDVKM. The CDR3 covers 11 residues. The CDR3 loop reads CASSQGGGYTF. As DNA, the CDR3 is TGTGCCAGCAGCCAGGGGGGCGGCTACACCTTC.

There are a few counts of this clonotype. This CDR3 reads CASRTGGHEQYF. Written as DNA, the CDR3 is TGTGCCAGCAGGACAGGGGGACACGAGCAGTACTTC. The V call is TRBV28, the J call TRBJ2-7; 9 bases are shared with TRBD1. CDR3 size: 12 residues. Germline V gene sequence: CDR1 MDHEN, CDR2 SYDVKM. The V gene end was trimmed by 6 bases and the J gene end by 5 bases; junction bases not matched to a gene: 2.

There are many counts of this clonotype. V usage is TRBV9 and J usage is TRBJ1-3, with D hard to call. The CDR3 is 16 amino acids. Between the trimmed V and J ends, which lost 2 bases and 0 bases, there was a span of 12 bases. Germline values: CDR1 SGDLS, CDR2 YYNGEE. For the CDR3, the DNA is TGTGCCAGCAGCGTTCACGGTAGTAACTCTGGAAACACCATATATTTT. As protein: CASSVHGSNSGNTIYF.